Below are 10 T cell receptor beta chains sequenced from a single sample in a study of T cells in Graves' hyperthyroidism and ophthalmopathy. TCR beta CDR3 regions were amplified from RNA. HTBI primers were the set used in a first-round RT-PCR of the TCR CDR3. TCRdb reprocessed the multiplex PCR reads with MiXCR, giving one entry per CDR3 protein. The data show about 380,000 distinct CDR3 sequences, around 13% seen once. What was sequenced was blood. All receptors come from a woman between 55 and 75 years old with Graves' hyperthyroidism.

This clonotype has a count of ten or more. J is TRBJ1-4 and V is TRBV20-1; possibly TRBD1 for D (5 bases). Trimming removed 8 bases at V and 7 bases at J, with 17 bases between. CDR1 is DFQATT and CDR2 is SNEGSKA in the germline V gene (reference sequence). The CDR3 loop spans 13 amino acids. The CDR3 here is CSPLGQGGEKLFF. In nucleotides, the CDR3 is TGCAGTCCCCTCGGGCAGGGTGGTGAAAAACTGTTTTTT.

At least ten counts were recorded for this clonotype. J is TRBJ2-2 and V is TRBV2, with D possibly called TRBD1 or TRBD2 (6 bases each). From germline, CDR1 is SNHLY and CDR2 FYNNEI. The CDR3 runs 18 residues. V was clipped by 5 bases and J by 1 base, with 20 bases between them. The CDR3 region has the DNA TGTGCCAGCAGTTACAATCCTAGGGGGGTCGTGAACACCGGGGAGCTGTTTTTT. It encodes CASSYNPRGVVNTGELFF.

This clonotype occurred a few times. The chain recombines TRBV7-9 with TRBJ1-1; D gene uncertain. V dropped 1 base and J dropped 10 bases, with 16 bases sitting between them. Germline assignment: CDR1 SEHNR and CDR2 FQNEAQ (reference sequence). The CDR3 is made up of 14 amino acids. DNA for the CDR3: TGTGCCAGCAGCTTAGAGGCCTCCCGGCCGGCAGCTTTCTTT. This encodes CASSLEASRPAAFF.

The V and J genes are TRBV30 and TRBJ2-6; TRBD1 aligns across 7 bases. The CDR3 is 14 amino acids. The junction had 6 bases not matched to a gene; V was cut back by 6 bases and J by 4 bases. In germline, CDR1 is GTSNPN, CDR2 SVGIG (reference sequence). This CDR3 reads CACDRAIGANVLTF. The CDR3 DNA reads TGTGCCTGCGACAGGGCGATAGGGGCCAACGTCCTGACTTTC.

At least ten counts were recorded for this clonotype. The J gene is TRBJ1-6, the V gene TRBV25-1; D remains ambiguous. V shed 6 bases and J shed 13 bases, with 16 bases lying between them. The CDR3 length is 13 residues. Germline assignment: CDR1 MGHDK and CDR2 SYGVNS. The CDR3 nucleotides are TGTGCCAGCAGGACGGCGACCAGGCCGCCCCTCCACTTT. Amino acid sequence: CASRTATRPPLHF.

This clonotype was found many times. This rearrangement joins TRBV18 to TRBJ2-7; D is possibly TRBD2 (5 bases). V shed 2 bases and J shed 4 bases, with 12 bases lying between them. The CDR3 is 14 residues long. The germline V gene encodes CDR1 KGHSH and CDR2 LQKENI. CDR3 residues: CASSPRETVYEQYF. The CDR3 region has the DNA TGTGCCAGCTCACCAAGGGAGACCGTATACGAGCAGTACTTC.

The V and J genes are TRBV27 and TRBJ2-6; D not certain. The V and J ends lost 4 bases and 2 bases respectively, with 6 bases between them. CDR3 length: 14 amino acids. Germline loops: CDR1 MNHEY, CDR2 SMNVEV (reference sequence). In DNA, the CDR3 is TGTGCCAGCAGTTCCCGGGCTGGGGCCAACGTCCTGACTTTC. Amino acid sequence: CASSSRAGANVLTF.

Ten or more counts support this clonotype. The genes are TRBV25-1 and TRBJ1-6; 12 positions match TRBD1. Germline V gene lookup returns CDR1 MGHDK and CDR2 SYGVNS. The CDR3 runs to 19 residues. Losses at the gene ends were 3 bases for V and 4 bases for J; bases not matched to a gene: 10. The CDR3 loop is CASSDPGTGGSLYNSPLHF. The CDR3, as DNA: TGTGCCAGCAGTGATCCCGGGACAGGGGGCTCCCTTTATAATTCACCCCTCCACTTT.

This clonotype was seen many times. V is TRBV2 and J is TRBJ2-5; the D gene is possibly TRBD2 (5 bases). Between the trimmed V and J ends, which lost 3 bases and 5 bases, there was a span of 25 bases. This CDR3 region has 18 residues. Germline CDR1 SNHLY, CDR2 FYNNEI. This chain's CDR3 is CASSDRRSRADWRETQYF. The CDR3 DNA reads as TGTGCCAGCAGTGACCGGCGCTCTCGAGCCGATTGGAGGGAGACCCAGTACTTC.

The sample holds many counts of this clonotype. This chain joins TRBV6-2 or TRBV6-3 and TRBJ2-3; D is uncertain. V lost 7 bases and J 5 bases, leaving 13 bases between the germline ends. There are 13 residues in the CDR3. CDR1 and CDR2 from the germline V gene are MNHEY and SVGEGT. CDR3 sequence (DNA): TGTGCCAGCATCCACCCACTGGGAGATACGCAGTATTTT. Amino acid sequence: CASIHPLGDTQYF.